This T cell receptor beta chain was identified in a study of a mutant IDH1 vaccine in newly diagnosed glioma. Overall study: Across weeks 1, 3, 5, 7, 11, 15, 19 and 23, patients received a vaccination each time, eight in all. Study results and limitations: Pseudoprogression seemed unlinked to shifts in top peripheral T cell clonotypes. Vaccination induced immune responses in about 93% of patients.

Method: immunoSEQ multiplex PCR; TCRdb's copy keeps in-frame clones and lacks some. In the table there are 30,000 to 35,000 clones, about three fifths of which are singletons. Sample time point: week 5, during vaccination. The content of each vaccine dose was 300 ug of mutant IDH1 20-mer peptide, and topical imiquimod accompanied it. Each donor presented with a new WHO grade 3 or 4 astrocytoma that tested IDH1-mutant and showed ATRX loss. This clone was recorded a few times. The antigen is unknown. The CDR3 spans 16 residues. The V gene end was trimmed by 3 bases and the J gene end by 7 bases; junction bases not matched to a gene: 14. Germline V lookup: CDR1 ENHRY, CDR2 SYGVKD.

The clonotype was recovered from a woman under 30 with glioma. V is TRBV10-3 and J is TRBJ1-2; 7 positions agree with TRBD1. Here the sequenced sample was PBMCs, taken from a glioma patient whose treatment included an IDH1 peptide vaccine. DNA of the CDR3: TGTGCCATCAGTGACTTCGGACAGGATATAGGGCTTGGCTACACCTTC. Its translation: CAISDFGQDIGLGYTF.